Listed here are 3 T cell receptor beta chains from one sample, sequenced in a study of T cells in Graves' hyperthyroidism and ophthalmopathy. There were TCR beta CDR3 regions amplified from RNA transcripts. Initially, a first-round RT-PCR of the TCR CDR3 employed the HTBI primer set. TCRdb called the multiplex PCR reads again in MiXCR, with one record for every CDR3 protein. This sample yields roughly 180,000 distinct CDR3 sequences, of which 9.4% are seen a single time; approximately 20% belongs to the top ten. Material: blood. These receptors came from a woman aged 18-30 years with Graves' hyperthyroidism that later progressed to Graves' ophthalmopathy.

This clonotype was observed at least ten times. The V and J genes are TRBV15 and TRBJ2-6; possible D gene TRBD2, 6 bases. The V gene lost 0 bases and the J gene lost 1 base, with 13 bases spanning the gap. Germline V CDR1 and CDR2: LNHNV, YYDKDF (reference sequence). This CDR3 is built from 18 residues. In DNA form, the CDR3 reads TGTGCCACCAGCAGAGATGCGGGGAAATGGTCTGGGGCCAACGTCCTGACTTTC. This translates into CATSRDAGKWSGANVLTF. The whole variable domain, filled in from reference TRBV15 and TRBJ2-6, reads DAMVIQNPRYQVTQFGKPVTLSCSQTLNHNVMYWYQQKSSQAPKLLFHYYDKDFNNEADTPDNFQSRRPNTSFCFLDIRSPGLGDTAMYLCATSRDAGKWSGANVLTFGAGSRLTVL.

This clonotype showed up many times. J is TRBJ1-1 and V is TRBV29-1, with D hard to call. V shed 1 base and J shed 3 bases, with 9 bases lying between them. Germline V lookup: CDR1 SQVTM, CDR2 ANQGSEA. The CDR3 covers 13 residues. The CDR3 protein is CSVEGSDHTEAFF. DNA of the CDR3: TGCAGCGTTGAAGGCAGCGATCACACTGAAGCTTTCTTT. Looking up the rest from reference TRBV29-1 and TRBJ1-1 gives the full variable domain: SAVISQKPSRDICQRGTSLTIQCQVDSQVTMMFWYRQQPGQSLTLIATANQGSEATYESGFVIDKFPISRPNLTFSTLTVSNMSPEDSSIYLCSVEGSDHTEAFFGQGTRLTVV.

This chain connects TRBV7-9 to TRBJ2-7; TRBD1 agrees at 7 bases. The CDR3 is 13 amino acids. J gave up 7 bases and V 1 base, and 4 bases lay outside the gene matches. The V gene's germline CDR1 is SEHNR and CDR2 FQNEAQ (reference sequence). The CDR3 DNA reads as TGTGCCAGCAGCTTAGAGGGGGCGCGGGAGCAGTACTTC. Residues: CASSLEGAREQYF.